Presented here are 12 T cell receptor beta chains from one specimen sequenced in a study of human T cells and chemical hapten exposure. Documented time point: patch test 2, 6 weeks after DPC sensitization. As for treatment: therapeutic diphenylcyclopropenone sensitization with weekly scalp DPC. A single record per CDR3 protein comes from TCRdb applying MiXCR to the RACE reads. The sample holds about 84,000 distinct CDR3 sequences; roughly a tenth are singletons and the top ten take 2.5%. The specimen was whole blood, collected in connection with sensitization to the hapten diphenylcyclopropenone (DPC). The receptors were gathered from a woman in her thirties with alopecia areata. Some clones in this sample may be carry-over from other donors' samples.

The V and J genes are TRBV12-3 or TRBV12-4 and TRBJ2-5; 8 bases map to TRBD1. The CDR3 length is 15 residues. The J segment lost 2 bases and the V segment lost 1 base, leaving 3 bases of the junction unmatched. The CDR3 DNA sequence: TGTGCCAGCAGTTTAGGACAGGGGTTTCAAGAGACCCAGTACTTC. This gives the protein CASSLGQGFQETQYF.

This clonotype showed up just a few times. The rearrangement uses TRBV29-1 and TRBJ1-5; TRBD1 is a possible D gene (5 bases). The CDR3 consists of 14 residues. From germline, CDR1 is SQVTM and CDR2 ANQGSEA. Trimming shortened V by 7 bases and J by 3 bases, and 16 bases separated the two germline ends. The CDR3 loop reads CSAHVGGDNQPQHF. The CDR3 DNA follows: TGCAGCGCCCACGTGGGGGGGGACAATCAGCCCCAGCATTTT.

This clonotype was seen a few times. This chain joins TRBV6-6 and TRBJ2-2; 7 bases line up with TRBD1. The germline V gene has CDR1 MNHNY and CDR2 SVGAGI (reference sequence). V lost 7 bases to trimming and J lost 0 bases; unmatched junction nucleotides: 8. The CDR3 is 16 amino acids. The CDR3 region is CASTPRQGANTGELFF. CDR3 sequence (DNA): TGTGCCAGCACCCCAAGACAGGGAGCGAACACCGGGGAGCTGTTTTTT.

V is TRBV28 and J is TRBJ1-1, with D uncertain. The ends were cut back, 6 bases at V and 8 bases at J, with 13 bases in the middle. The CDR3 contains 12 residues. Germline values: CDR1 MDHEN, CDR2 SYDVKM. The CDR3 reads CASSLWGGEAFF. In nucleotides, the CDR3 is TGTGCCAGCAGCCTATGGGGTGGGGAAGCTTTCTTT.

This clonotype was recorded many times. In nucleotides, the CDR3 is TGCGCCAGCAGTGAGTCGAGAGGGGAACGCGAGCAGTACTTC. Its translation is CASSESRGEREQYF. This chain uses TRBV10-1 with TRBJ2-7; D tentatively reads TRBD1 or TRBD2 (5 bases each). Looked up from germline, CDR1 is WNHNN and CDR2 is SYGVQD (reference sequence). V shed 0 bases and J shed 6 bases, with 12 bases lying between them. The CDR3 sequence is 14 residues long.

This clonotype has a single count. The CDR3 nucleotides are TGTGCCAGCAGCACGGGGGACAGGAGCACAGATACGCAGTATTTT. This sequence encodes CASSTGDRSTDTQYF. The chain uses TRBV7-9 and TRBJ2-3; 8 bases match TRBD1. Germline assignment: CDR1 SEHNR and CDR2 FQNEAQ (reference sequence). The V gene end was trimmed by 5 bases and the J gene end by 0 bases; junction bases not matched to a gene: 4. The CDR3 length is 15 residues.

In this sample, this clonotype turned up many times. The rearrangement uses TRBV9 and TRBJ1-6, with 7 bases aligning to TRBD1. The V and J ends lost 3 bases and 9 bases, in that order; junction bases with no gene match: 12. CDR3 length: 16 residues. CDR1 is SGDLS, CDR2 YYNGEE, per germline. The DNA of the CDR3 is TGTGCCAGCAGCGCGCAAGGGGACAGCCCGCGTTCACCCCTCCACTTT. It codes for CASSAQGDSPRSPLHF.

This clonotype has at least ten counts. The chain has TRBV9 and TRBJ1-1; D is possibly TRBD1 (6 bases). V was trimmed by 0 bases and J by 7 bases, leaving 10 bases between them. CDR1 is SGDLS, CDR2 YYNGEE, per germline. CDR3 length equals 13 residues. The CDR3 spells CASSVAPQGEAFF. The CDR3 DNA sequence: TGTGCCAGCAGCGTAGCCCCACAGGGTGAAGCTTTCTTT. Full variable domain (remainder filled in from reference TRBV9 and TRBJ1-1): DSGVTQTPKHLITATGQRVTLRCSPRSGDLSVYWYQQSLDQGLQFLIQYYNGEERAKGNILERFSAQQFPDLHSELNLSSLELGDSALYFCASSVAPQGEAFFGQGTRLTVV.

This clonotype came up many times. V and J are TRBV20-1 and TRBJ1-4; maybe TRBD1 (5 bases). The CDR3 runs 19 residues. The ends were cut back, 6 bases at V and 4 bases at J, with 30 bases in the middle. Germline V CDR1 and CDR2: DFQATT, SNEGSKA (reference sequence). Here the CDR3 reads CSATPDRKGRTSYNEKLFF. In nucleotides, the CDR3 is TGCAGTGCCACCCCAGACCGAAAGGGGCGGACATCTTATAATGAAAAACTGTTTTTT.

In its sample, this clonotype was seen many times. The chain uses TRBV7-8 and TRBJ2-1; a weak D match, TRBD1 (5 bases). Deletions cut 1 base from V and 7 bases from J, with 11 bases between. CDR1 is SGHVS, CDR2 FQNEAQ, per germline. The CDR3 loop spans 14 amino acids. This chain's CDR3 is CASSLEGPFNEQFF. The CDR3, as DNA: TGTGCCAGCAGCTTAGAGGGGCCCTTTAATGAGCAGTTCTTC.

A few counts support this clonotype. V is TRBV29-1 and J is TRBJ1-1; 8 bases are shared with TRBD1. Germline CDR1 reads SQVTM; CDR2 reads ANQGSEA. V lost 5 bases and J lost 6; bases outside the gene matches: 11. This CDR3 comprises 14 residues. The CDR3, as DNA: TGCAGCGTTCGGTGGGCAGGGGGCGTCCCTGAAGCTTTCTTT. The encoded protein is CSVRWAGGVPEAFF.

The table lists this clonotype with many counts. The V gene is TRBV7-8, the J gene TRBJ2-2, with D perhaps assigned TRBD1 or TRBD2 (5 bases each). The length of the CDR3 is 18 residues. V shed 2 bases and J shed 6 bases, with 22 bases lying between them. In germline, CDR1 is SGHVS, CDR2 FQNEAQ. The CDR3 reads CASSLRSPSGLGPGELFF. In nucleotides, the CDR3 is TGTGCCAGCAGCTTACGGTCCCCCTCGGGGCTGGGGCCCGGGGAGCTGTTTTTT. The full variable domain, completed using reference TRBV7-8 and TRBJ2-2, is GAGVSQSPRYKVAKRGQDVALRCDPISGHVSLFWYQQALGQGPEFLTYFQNEAQLDKSGLPSDRFFAERPEGSVSTLKIQRTQQEDSAVYLCASSLRSPSGLGPGELFFGEGSRLTVL.